The clone carrying this T cell receptor (beta chain) appeared a single time. Its specificity is unknown. The entry originates in a study of shared clonotypes between healthy human individuals. Study results and limitations: Relative to memory subsets, naive subsets generally showed larger estimated richness.

Replicate PCRs from sorted subsets contained roughly 200 ng DNA, which is around 30,000 T cell genomes. Original processing methods: There were no quality scores in the junction-only immunoSEQ sequences, so filtering differed. TCRdb's table, derived via immunoSEQ multiplex PCR, lists solely in-frame clones and lacks some. V and J calls and clone size are those listed in that table; D and trimming were worked out from the DNA. The sample carries 650,000 to 800,000 clones, under 95% recorded once. Selected positively for CCR7 and CD45RO-negative, naive CD8 cells excluded terminally differentiated effector memory CD45RA+ cells. The CDR3 contains 14 residues. The V gene's germline CDR1 is MNHEY and CDR2 SMNVEV (reference sequence). The ends lost 1 base at V and 7 bases at J; junction bases unmatched: 4.

V usage is TRBV27 and J usage is TRBJ1-5, with TRBD1 identical over 7 bases. The receptor comes from a man aged 25 to 40 in good health. The source material was naive CD8+ T cells sorted from blood. The DNA for the CDR3 is TGTGCCAGCAGTTTATGGGACAGATACCAGCCCCAGCATTTT. Its protein product is CASSLWDRYQPQHF.